This T cell receptor beta chain was profiled in a study of blood T cell repertoires in COVID-19. Trimming shortened V by 7 bases and J by 5 bases, and 21 bases separated the two germline ends. This CDR3 region has 16 residues. The germline gives CDR1 SGHTA, CDR2 FQGNSA. Generated by immunoSEQ multiplex PCR, the TCRdb table keeps only in-frame clones and is missing some. The sample yields 540,000 or so clones, roughly nine tenths seen once. This clone was seen a few times. This clonotype was obtained from a woman aged 50 to 60 with COVID-19, enrolled during active disease. This sequence joins TRBV7-2 and TRBJ1-5; D is unclear. Sample: peripheral blood. This CDR3 is CASITLSREAHQPQHF. The CDR3, as DNA: TGTGCCAGCATCACCTTATCGAGGGAAGCTCATCAGCCCCAGCATTTT.